This T cell receptor beta chain is drawn from a study of blood T cells in healthy people across ages. Study-level points and caveats: Getting older went along with TCR beta diversity per million T cells dropping roughly linearly.

The V end lost 8 bases, the J end lost 1 base, and 12 bases lay between the germline ends. Germline assignment: CDR1 SQVTM and CDR2 ANQGSEA. The CDR3 sequence is 13 residues long. This clonotype has a handful of counts. Its antigen is not identified. The use of a sample-barcoded 5' primer and a J-beta primer mix characterized a second PCR of about 6 to 11 cycles. TCRdb itself ran the 5' RACE reads through MiXCR, one entry per CDR3 protein. The data contain around 1.5 million distinct CDR3 sequences, 30% to 35% of them singletons. The sequenced material came from blood. The receptor comes from a woman in her twenties or thirties in good health. This chain links TRBV29-1 with TRBJ2-1; D is uncertain. CDR3 nucleotides: TGCAGCACCAGTGGAGCTTCCTACAATGAGCAGTTCTTC. This codes for CSTSGASYNEQFF.